The 2 T cell receptor beta chains below come from one sample, sequenced in a study of glioma-infiltrating T cells after dendritic cell vaccination. Profiled with immunoSEQ multiplex PCR; TCRdb holds only in-frame clones, not every one. The sample lists tens of thousands of clones, roughly 84% occurring once. This sample's time point: after dendritic cell vaccination, including at tumor progression/relapse. This specimen consisted of blood, obtained after dendritic cell vaccination. These receptors were taken from a human donor with glioblastoma.

The genes are TRBV11-2 and TRBJ1-5, with 7 bases identical to TRBD1. Germline V lookup: CDR1 SGHAT, CDR2 FQNNGV. Trimming cost V 5 bases and J 0 bases; bases outside gene matches: 1. CDR3 length equals 14 residues. The chain's CDR3 is CASSRDSSNQPQHF. Here the CDR3 DNA reads TGTGCCAGCAGCCGGGACAGTAGCAATCAGCCCCAGCATTTT.

This clone was seen a handful of times. The sample has other DNA sequences that encode this CDR3 too. The rearrangement links TRBV9 to TRBJ2-3, with 7 bases lining up with TRBD2. Per the germline V gene, CDR1 is SGDLS and CDR2 is YYNGEE. J was trimmed by 5 bases and V by 1 base; bases with no gene match: 7. The CDR3 consists of 15 residues. The CDR3 DNA reads TGTGCCAGCAGCGTAAAAGATGGGGGGGGAGATACGCAGTATTTT. It specifies CASSVKDGGGDTQYF.